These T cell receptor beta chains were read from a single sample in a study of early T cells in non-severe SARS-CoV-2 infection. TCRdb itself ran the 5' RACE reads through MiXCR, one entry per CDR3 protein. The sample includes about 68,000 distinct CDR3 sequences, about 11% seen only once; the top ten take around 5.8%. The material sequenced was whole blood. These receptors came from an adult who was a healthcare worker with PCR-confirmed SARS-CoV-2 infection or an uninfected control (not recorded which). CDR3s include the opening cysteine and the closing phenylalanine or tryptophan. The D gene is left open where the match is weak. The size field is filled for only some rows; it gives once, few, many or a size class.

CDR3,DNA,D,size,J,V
CASSIRNPYEQYF,TGTGCCAGTAGTATCAGGAACCCCTACGAGCAGTACTTC,-,-,TRBJ2-7,TRBV19
CASSPYPEQPQHF,TGTGCCAGCAGCCCCTACCCAGAACAGCCCCAGCATTTT,-,-,TRBJ1-5,TRBV28
CASGGEQYF,TGCGCCAGCGGAGGCGAGCAGTACTTC,-,many,TRBJ2-7,TRBV10-2
CASTGTATVYTF,TGTGCCAGTACCGGGACAGCGACTGTCTACACCTTC,TRBD1,-,TRBJ1-2,TRBV6-1
CASSLKTGRKLFF,TGTGCCAGCAGCCTGAAGACAGGGAGAAAACTGTTTTTT,TRBD1,few,TRBJ1-4,TRBV6-6
CASRISGGSYEQYF,TGTGCCAGCAGGATATCGGGGGGTTCCTACGAGCAGTACTTC,TRBD2,-,TRBJ2-7,TRBV11-2
CASSKRQGTGNTIYF,TGCGCCAGCAGCAAGAGACAGGGGACTGGAAACACCATATATTTT,TRBD1,-,TRBJ1-3,TRBV5-1
CATMAGTEAFF,TGTGCCACCATGGCGGGCACTGAAGCTTTCTTT,-,-,TRBJ1-1,TRBV28
CASSYSSPTDTQYF,TGTGCCAGCAGTTACTCGAGCCCCACAGATACGCAGTATTTT,-,many,TRBJ2-3,TRBV6-2/TRBV6-3
CASSLVGQGYEQYF,TGTGCCAGCAGTTTAGTAGGGCAGGGCTACGAGCAGTACTTC,-,many,TRBJ2-7,TRBV12-3/TRBV12-4
CASSEGGQKYNEQFF,TGTGCCAGCAGTGAAGGGGGACAGAAATACAATGAGCAGTTCTTC,TRBD1,few,TRBJ2-1,TRBV2
CASSSSGSSRDTQYF,TGTGCCAGCAGCTCTAGCGGGAGTTCCAGAGATACGCAGTATTTT,TRBD2,many,TRBJ2-3,TRBV7-9
CASSLERDGTQYF,TGTGCCAGCAGCTTAGAACGGGACGGGACCCAGTACTTC,-,few,TRBJ2-5,TRBV7-2
CSVVEGPLPQETQYF,TGCAGCGTTGTGGAGGGGCCGCTCCCGCAAGAGACCCAGTACTTC,-,few,TRBJ2-5,TRBV29-1
CASSPQAGLNNEQFF,TGTGCCAGCAGCCCACAGGCGGGGCTAAACAATGAGCAGTTCTTC,-,-,TRBJ2-1,TRBV11-2
CSVEDQDRGLRGYTF,TGCAGCGTTGAAGATCAAGACAGGGGGCTTAGAGGCTACACCTTC,TRBD1,many,TRBJ1-2,TRBV29-1
CASSLSAEGQWSYEQYF,TGTGCCAGCAGTTTATCTGCCGAGGGACAGTGGTCCTACGAGCAGTACTTC,TRBD1,many,TRBJ2-7,TRBV27
CASSRWPLAGGYEQYF,TGTGCCAGCAGCCGCTGGCCCCTAGCGGGAGGTTACGAGCAGTACTTC,TRBD2,-,TRBJ2-7,TRBV11-2
CAGGSPGSLYGYTF,TGTGCCGGCGGTTCTCCAGGGAGTCTCTATGGCTACACCTTC,-,many,TRBJ1-2,TRBV6-1
CASSGTAGELHEQFF,TGTGCCAGCAGCGGAACAGCGGGAGAATTGCATGAGCAGTTCTTC,TRBD2,-,TRBJ2-1,TRBV9
CASKTLGLAGYEQYF,TGTGCCAGCAAAACCCTCGGACTAGCGGGTTATGAGCAGTACTTC,TRBD2,many,TRBJ2-7,TRBV28
CASSFRGRADEQFF,TGTGCCAGCAGTTTTCGCGGGAGGGCGGATGAGCAGTTCTTC,TRBD2,few,TRBJ2-1,TRBV28
CHRSPLHF,TGTCATAGGTCACCCCTCCACTTT,-,-,TRBJ1-6,TRBV30
CASSLLGLAGGREVF,TGTGCCAGCAGCCTACTCGGACTAGCGGGAGGGCGAGAGGTCTTC,TRBD2,-,TRBJ2-1,TRBV7-8